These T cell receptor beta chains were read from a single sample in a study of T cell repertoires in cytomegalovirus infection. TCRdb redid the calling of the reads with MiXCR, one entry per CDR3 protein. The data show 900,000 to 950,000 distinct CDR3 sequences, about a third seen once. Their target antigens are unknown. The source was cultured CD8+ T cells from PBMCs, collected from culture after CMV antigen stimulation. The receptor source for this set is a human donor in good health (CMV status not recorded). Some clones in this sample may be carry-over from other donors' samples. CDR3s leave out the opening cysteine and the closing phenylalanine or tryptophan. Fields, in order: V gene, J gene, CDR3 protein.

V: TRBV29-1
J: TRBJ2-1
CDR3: SVEPRTYNEQF

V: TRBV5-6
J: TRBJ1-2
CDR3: ASSLGRGGDGYT

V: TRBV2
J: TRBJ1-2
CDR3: ASLGDRDVDGYT

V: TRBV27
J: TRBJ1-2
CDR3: ASSPSSGQGGYT

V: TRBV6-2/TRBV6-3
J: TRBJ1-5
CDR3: ASSPSRGNQPQH

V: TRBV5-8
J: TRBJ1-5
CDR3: ASSYIYRVEGNQPQH

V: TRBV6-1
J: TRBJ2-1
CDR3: ASSEWERGAGEQF

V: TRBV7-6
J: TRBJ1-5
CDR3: ASSLNRGHGNQPQH

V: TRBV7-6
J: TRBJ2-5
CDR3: ASSLVYRGKQETQY

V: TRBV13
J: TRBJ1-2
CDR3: ASSLGPAT

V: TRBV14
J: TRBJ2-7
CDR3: ASSQEWKSLGDRSYEQY

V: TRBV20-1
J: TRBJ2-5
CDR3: SAWGSGRGARETQY

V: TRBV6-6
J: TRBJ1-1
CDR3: ATSKGENTEAF

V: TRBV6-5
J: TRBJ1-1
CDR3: ASSYSPQVNTEAF

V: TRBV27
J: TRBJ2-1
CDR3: ASSLAGGLNEQF

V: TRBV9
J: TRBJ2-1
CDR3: ASSARGDSWGPNEQF

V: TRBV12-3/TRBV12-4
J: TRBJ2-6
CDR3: ASSLPEFSGANVLT

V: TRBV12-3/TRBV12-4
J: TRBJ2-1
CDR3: ASSMGRIDLHEQF

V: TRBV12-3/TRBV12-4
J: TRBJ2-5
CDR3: ASSPSLPGGQETQY

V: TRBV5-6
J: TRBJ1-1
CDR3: ASSRVTGYTEAF

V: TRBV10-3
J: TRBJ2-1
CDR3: AIRAGTGRNEQF

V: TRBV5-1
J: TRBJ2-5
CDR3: ASSLDLRAGGQQETQY

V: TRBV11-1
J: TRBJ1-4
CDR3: ASSLVEGTYEKLF

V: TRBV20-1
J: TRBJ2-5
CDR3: SASQLAETYQETQY

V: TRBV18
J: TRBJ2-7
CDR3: VSSQEEPEQY

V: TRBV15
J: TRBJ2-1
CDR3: ATRDGRGSYNEQF

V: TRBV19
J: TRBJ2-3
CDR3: ASSHGSFPQY

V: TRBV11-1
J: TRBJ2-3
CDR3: ASRPGKYTDTQY

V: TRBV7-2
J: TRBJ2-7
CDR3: ASSLWGAGSYEQY

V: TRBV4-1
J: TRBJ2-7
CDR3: ASSTYGTASYEQY

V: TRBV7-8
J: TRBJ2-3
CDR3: ASNLSAGAVADTQY

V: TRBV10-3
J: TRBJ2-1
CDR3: AITDQQGDYNEQF

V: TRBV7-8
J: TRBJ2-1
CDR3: ASSPTDNEQF

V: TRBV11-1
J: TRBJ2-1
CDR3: ASSPRTSVFYNEQF

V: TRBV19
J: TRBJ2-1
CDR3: ASSSHLSSYNEQF

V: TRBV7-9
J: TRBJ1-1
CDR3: ASSFDKFNTEAF

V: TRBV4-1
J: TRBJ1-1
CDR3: ASSQDAGRRNTEAF

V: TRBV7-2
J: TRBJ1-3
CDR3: ASSFARLSGNTIY

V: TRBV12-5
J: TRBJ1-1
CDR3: ASGLGGTEAF

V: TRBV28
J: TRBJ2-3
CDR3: ASSSDFGGPTDTQY

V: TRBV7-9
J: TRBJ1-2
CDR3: ASSSPGQKFANYGYT

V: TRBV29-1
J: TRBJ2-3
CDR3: SVEGTAADTQY

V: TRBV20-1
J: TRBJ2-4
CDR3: SARALGLAGWGKNIQY

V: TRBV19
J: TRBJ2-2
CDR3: ASSAWMNTGELF

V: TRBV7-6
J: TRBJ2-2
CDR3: ASSYSGTSFFGSGELF